This T cell receptor beta chain came from a study of T cell responses to AZD1222 COVID-19 vaccine. Study findings and constraints: Clonal diversity was possibly underestimated; the donors were predominantly white British and more often female. Without day 14 samples, only post-peak T cell repertoires were studied. Vaccine-associated CD4 TCRs ranged over spike, dominating at 160-218 and 743-854. Seropositive AZD1222 recipients at baseline numbered only five or six.

Turning to this clone: Its antigen is unknown.

Produced via immunoSEQ multiplex PCR; TCRdb's table is partial and in-frame only. This table has more than 95,000 clones, roughly 90% appearing once. The starting material was peripheral blood, obtained on day 0 of AZD1222 vaccination. This clonotype originated in an adult in good health.

CDR3 region: CASSLGSYEQYF. The DNA of the CDR3 is TGTGCCAGCAGCTTAGGCTCCTACGAGCAGTACTTC. The chain joins TRBV13 to TRBJ2-7; D is unclear. Germline CDR1 PRHDT, CDR2 FYEKMQ (reference sequence). With 0 bases removed from V and 0 bases from J, the gap between germline ends came to 0 bases. The CDR3 has 12 residues.